This T cell receptor beta chain comes out of a study of blood T cells in healthy people across ages. It was with a sample-barcoded 5' primer and a J-beta primer mix that a second PCR of roughly 7 to 12 cycles was run. One entry per CDR3 protein, called by TCRdb with MiXCR from the 5' RACE reads. The table records 1.5 million to 2 million distinct CDR3 sequences, about 28% of them present only once. With 4 bases removed from V and 4 bases from J, the gap between germline ends came to 10 bases. This CDR3 is built from 13 residues. Germline V gene sequence: CDR1 LGHDT, CDR2 YNNKEL (reference sequence). The clonotype comes from a woman aged 25 to 39 in good health. V gene TRBV3-1 combines with J gene TRBJ1-2; no reliable D call. Sequenced input: blood. The CDR3 sequence is CASSPLRTYGYTF. The CDR3 DNA follows: TGTGCCAGCAGCCCCCTCCGGACCTATGGCTACACCTTC.